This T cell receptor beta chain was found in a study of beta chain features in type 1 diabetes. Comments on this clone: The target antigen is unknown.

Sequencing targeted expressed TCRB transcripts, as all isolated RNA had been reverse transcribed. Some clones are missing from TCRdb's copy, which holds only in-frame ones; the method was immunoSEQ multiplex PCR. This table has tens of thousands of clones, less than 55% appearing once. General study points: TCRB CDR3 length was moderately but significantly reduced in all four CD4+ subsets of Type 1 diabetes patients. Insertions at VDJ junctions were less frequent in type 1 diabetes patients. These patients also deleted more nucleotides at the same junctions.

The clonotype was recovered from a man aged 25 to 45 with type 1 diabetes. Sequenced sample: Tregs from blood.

This CDR3 reads CASSPRDRNTGELFF. The DNA for the CDR3 is TGTGCCAGCAGCCCCCGGGACAGGAACACCGGGGAGCTGTTTTTT. J is TRBJ2-2 and V is TRBV5-4; 7 bases agree with TRBD1. The CDR3 is 15 residues long. Germline V gene data show CDR1 as SGHNT and CDR2 as YYREEE (reference sequence). V shed 4 bases, J shed 1 base, and the junction held 4 bases outside the gene matches.